Described below is a single TCR beta chain sequence and its context. What antigen it recognizes has not been identified. Base quality data are lacking; no much larger clone is found one base away. These data are taken from a study of OX40 agonist ivuxolimab in advanced cancers. Regarding the research as a whole: Ivuxolimab was a fully human IgG2 agonistic monoclonal antibody targeting the costimulatory receptor OX40 (CD134). Partial responses were achieved by three dose-escalation patients, of whom one had hepatocellular carcinoma and two had cutaneous melanoma. Of the approximately 50 patients in dose escalation, around 19 had hepatocellular carcinoma, about 15 had melanoma, 9 had renal cell carcinoma and 9 had head and neck cancer. Patients were allowed to have had prior anti-PD-1, anti-PD-L1 or anti-CTLA-4 therapy, and approximately 40% of the dose-escalation patients had been treated with checkpoint inhibitors. The paper covers the monotherapy dose-escalation part of the phase I ivuxolimab trial, which included N ≈ 50 patients. The point of sequencing TCRbeta in the periphery was to test whether ivuxolimab changed TCR sequence diversity and drove clonal T-cell expansion. A male proportion of about 79% and a mean age of approximately 61 years, ranging from roughly 23 to 85, were recorded for the dose-escalation cohort. Intravenous ivuxolimab was administered to patients every 2 weeks at six dose levels: 0.01, 0.1, 0.3, 1.5, 3 and 10 mg/kg.

The trial excluded patients who had a history of autoimmune disease or who were on systemic immunosuppression. Peripheral blood for TCR sequencing was collected from all dose cohorts at baseline, on cycle 4 day 1, and on cycle 7 day 1. Samples came from an open-label, multicenter, first-in-human phase I dose-escalation trial of ivuxolimab. Adults with locally advanced or metastatic melanoma, renal cell carcinoma, hepatocellular carcinoma or head and neck squamous cell carcinoma were enrolled in the trial. CD4+ and CD8+ T cells were sorted separately from peripheral blood before TCR sequencing. Sequences KGHSH (CDR1) and LQKENI (CDR2) are obtained from the germline V gene. The trim is 0 bases for V and 4 bases for J, with a gap of 16 bases between the germline ends. The CDR3 sequence holds 17 residues, the cysteine and phenylalanine included. CDR3 DNA is the only sequence kept; it has 51 bases, read in frame from the first base.

Genomic DNA was extracted from sorted cells for sequencing of the TCRbeta CDR3 region. The immunoSEQ Assay was used for sequencing of TCRbeta CDR3 regions. TCRdb retrieved this table from immuneACCESS and kept in-frame rearrangements only. Not all clones are present; in checked studies, unresolved V genes account for under half, and no reason is known for the remainder. This sample has about 55,000 clones in its table, and roughly 90% of those were observed once. The ten most abundant clones make up 6.9% of the sample. Here is what the overall study found, with its caveats: Low levels of normalized T-cell clonal expansion were also shown by some nonresponding patients. Partial responders in the 0.1-3.0 mg/kg groups had among the lowest normalized peripheral clonal expansion, especially among CD8+ T cells. After ivuxolimab, more expanded clones were found on average in CD8+ T cells than in CD4+ T cells. At doses of 0.1 to 3.0 mg/kg, clonal expansion of both CD4+ and CD8+ T cells in blood was seen between baseline and week 6. The antigen specificity of the peripheral T cells that underwent clonal expansion was not determined.

The input for sequencing was CD4+ or CD8+ T cells sorted from blood, taken in a trial of the OX40 agonist ivuxolimab. This TCR came from an adult with an advanced solid tumor such as melanoma, head and neck, liver or kidney cancer. The rearranged segments are TRBV18 and TRBJ1-3, with the D gene uncertain. Here is the DNA: TGTGCCAGCTCACCACCCGGTTCTCCTCATTTCGGAAACACCATATATTTT. The resulting protein is CASSPPGSPHFGNTIYF.